This T cell receptor (beta chain) was found in a study of blood T cell repertoires in COVID-19. About the research overall: Samples came from the United States, Italy and Spain, spanning acute and convalescent COVID-19.

Profiled with immunoSEQ multiplex PCR; TCRdb holds only in-frame clones, not every one. This table has 150,000 to 200,000 clones, around four fifths appearing once. Germline CDR1 and CDR2: SGHVS and FQNEAQ. The CDR3 has 13 residues. The V gene lost 9 bases and the J gene lost 1 base, with 12 bases spanning the gap. Concerning this clone: This same CDR3 is encoded by further DNA sequences in the sample.

This clonotype originated in a man aged 55 to 69 with COVID-19, enrolled during active disease. V gene TRBV7-8 combines with J gene TRBJ1-1, with a tentative D call TRBD1 (6 bases). The sequencing sample was made of peripheral blood. CDR3 coding DNA: TGTGCCAGTAGTGGACAGACGAACACTGAAGCTTTCTTT. Translation: CASSGQTNTEAFF.